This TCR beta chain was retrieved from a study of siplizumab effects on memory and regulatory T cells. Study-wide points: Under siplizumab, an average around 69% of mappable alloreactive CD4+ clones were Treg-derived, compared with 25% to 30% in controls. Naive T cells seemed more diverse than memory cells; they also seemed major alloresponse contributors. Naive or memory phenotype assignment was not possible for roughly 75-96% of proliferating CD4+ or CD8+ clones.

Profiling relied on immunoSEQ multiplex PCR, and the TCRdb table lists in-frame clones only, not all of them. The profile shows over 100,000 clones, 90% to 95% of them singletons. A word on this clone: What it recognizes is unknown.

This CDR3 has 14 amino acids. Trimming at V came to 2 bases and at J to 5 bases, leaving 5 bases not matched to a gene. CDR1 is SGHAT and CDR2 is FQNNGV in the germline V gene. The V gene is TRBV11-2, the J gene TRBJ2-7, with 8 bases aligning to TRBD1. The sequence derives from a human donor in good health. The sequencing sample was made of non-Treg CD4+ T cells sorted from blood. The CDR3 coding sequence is TGTGCCAGCAGCTTATCAGGGGGCCTAAACGAGCAGTACTTC. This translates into CASSLSGGLNEQYF.